This is a list of T cell receptor beta chains from one sample in a study of shared clonotypes between healthy human individuals. Libraries were prepared by immunoSEQ multiplex PCR; TCRdb keeps only in-frame clonotypes and omits some of them. The sample lists 950,000 to 1,300,000 clones, about three quarters occurring once. Sequenced material: memory CD4+ T cells sorted from blood. All receptors derive from a man aged 18 to 29 in good health. CDR3s leave out the opening cysteine and the closing phenylalanine or tryptophan. Each record gives: D gene, V gene, J gene, CDR3 protein. A D gene is named only where the DNA matches it firmly.

d_gene: TRBD1
v_gene: TRBV7-9
j_gene: TRBJ1-2
CDR3aa: ASSLGTGAYT

d_gene: NA
v_gene: TRBV11-3
j_gene: TRBJ2-7
CDR3aa: ASSRGPYEQY

d_gene: TRBD1
v_gene: TRBV2
j_gene: TRBJ1-1
CDR3aa: ASGGDRWDTEAF

d_gene: TRBD1
v_gene: TRBV25-1
j_gene: TRBJ2-4
CDR3aa: ASSLTGVKNIQY

d_gene: TRBD2
v_gene: TRBV7-6
j_gene: TRBJ2-7
CDR3aa: ASSLSPGLAGTIRYEQY

d_gene: TRBD2
v_gene: TRBV15
j_gene: TRBJ2-3
CDR3aa: ATSRDLSGRGTDTQY

d_gene: TRBD1
v_gene: TRBV7-6
j_gene: TRBJ2-7
CDR3aa: ASRPGTGGSYEQY

d_gene: TRBD2
v_gene: TRBV5-4
j_gene: TRBJ2-3
CDR3aa: ASSRKTLAGGSTDTQY

d_gene: TRBD1
v_gene: TRBV5-6
j_gene: TRBJ1-1
CDR3aa: ASSGRTGGFEAF

d_gene: TRBD1
v_gene: TRBV7-9
j_gene: TRBJ2-5
CDR3aa: ASSSTGFQETQY

d_gene: NA
v_gene: TRBV5-5
j_gene: TRBJ1-4
CDR3aa: ASSQGPNEKLF

d_gene: NA
v_gene: TRBV19
j_gene: TRBJ2-2
CDR3aa: ASSIDGQINTGELF

d_gene: NA
v_gene: TRBV7-8
j_gene: TRBJ1-1
CDR3aa: ASSWGSGTEAF

d_gene: NA
v_gene: TRBV2
j_gene: TRBJ2-2
CDR3aa: ASSDGWTGELF

d_gene: TRBD1
v_gene: TRBV6-5
j_gene: TRBJ2-3
CDR3aa: ASREDRASDTQY

d_gene: NA
v_gene: TRBV5-1
j_gene: TRBJ1-2
CDR3aa: ASSLDRVNYGYT

d_gene: TRBD1
v_gene: TRBV6-1
j_gene: TRBJ1-1
CDR3aa: ASSEMTGGGRNTEAF

d_gene: NA
v_gene: TRBV18
j_gene: TRBJ2-7
CDR3aa: ASSPSKSEQY

d_gene: NA
v_gene: TRBV2
j_gene: TRBJ1-1
CDR3aa: ASSAYQDTEAF

d_gene: TRBD1
v_gene: TRBV7-9
j_gene: TRBJ1-2
CDR3aa: ASSSMGQGYYGYT

d_gene: NA
v_gene: TRBV27
j_gene: TRBJ1-1
CDR3aa: ASSFWENTEAF